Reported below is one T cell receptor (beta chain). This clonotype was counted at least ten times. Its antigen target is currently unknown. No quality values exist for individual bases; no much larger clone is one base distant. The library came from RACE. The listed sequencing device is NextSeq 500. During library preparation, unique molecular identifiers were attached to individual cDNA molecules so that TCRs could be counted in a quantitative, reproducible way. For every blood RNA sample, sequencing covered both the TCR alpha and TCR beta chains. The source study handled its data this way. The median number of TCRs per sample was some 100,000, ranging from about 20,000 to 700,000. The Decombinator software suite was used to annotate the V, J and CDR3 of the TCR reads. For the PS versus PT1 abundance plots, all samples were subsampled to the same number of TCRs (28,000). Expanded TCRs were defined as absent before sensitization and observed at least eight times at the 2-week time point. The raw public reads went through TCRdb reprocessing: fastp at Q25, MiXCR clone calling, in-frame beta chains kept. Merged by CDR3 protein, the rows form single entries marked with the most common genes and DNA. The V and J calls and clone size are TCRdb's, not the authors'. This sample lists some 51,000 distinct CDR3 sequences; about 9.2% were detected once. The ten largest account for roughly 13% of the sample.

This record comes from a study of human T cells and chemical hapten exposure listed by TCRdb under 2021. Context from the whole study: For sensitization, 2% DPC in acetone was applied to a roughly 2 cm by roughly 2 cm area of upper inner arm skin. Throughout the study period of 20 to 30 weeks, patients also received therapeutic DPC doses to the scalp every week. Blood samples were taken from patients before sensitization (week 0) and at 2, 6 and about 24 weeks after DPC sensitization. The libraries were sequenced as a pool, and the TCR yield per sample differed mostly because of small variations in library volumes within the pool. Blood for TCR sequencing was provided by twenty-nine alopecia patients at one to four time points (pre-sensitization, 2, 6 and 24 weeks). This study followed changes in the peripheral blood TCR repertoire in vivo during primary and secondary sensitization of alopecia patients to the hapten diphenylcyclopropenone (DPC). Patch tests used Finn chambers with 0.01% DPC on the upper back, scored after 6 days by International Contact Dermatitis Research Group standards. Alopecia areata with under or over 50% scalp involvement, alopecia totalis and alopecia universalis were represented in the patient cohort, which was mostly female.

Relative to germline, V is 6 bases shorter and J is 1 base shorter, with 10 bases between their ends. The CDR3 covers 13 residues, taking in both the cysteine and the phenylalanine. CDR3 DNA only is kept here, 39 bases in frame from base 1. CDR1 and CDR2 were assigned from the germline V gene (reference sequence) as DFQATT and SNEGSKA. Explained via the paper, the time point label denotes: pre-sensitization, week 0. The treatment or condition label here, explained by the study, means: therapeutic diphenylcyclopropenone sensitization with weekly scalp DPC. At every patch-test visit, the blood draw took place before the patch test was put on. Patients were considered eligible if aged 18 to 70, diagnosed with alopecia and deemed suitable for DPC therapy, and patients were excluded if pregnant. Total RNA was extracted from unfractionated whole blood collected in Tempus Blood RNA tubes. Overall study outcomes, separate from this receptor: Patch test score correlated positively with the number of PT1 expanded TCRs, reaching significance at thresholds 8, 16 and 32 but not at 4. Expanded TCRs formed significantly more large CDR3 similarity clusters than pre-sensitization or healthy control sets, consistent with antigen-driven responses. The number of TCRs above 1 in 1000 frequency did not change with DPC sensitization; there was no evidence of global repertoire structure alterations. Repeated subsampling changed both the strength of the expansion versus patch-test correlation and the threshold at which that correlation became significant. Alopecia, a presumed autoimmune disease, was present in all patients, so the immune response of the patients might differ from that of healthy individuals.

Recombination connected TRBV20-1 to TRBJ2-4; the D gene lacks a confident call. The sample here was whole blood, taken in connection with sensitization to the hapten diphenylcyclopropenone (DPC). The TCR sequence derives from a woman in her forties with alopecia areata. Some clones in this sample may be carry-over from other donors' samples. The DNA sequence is TGCAGTGCACTCCCCCGGGCCAAAAACATTCAGTACTTC. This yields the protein CSALPRAKNIQYF.